One TCR beta chain is described in this entry. Which antigen it targets is not known. Base quality data are lacking; no much larger clone is found one base away. V lost 4 bases and J lost 0 bases; the stretch between them is 4 bases long. CDR3 length: 12 amino acids, cysteine to phenylalanine. This entry keeps only the CDR3 DNA: 36 bases, framed from base 1. CDR1 and CDR2, per the germline V gene, are MNHEY and SVGAGI. The data originate from a study of a mutant IDH1 vaccine in newly diagnosed glioma (dated by TCRdb to the early 2020s). Some background on the complete study: Vaccination started 4-6 weeks after radiotherapy alone, or was given together with temozolomide cycles in the groups whose treatment included chemotherapy. Of the roughly 30 treated patients, approximately 62% were male and about 38% were female, and the mean age was 40.4 years. The week-35 safety follow-up took place at visit V12, and the week-47 end of study took place at visit V13. Peripheral blood was drawn at six visits: V03 (baseline), V05, V07, V10, V12 and V13. Prior to enrollment, patients had been given standard therapy consisting of radiotherapy alone, temozolomide alone, or radiochemotherapy with temozolomide, with the combination given to most patients. Longitudinal TCRB deep sequencing was performed for about two dozen treated patients wherever samples were available for exploratory analyses. Points the paper makes about the study in general: Availability determined which PBMC samples were chosen for TCRB deep sequencing. Immune responses induced by the vaccine were seen in roughly 92% of patients across multiple MHC alleles. No apparent relationship was observed between pseudoprogression and alterations in the top peripheral T cell clonotypes detected by TCRB sequencing. It was noted by the authors that analyses of patient blood samples could not be reproduced owing to sample limitations.

Library preparation employed the immunoSEQ multiplex PCR assay. The hsTCRB Kit was used according to the manufacturer's protocol to amplify rearranged TCR beta chain sequences. An Illumina MiSeq was used to sequence the TCRB libraries. The authors' analysis ran thus. Demultiplexing, trimming and gene mapping were performed with the kit vendor's proprietary platform. This immuneACCESS table, as held by TCRdb, lists in-frame sequences with V and J called but not all clones. Of the missing ones, under half trace to an unresolved V gene in checked studies; the others have no known cause. The DNA gave D and trimming, while V, J and clone size come from that table. In all, the sample holds about 72,000 clones, and roughly 84% of those were seen once. More than 10% of the sample lies in the top ten. The time point label corresponds to: week 35, safety follow-up. Each vaccine dose, consisting of 300 ug of a 20-mer mutant IDH1 peptide in Montanide, was administered subcutaneously with topical imiquimod. Patients received eight vaccinations in weeks 1, 3, 5, 7, 11, 15, 19 and 23, corresponding to visits V03 through V10. All donors had newly diagnosed IDH1-mutant astrocytomas of WHO grade 3 or 4 that showed loss of nuclear ATRX. The samples were drawn from NOA16, a multicentre, single-arm, open-label phase I trial in Germany that tested a mutant IDH1 peptide vaccine in humans for the first time. The DNeasy Blood and Tissue Kit was used to extract genomic DNA from EDTA blood for TCRB sequencing.

The rearranged chain carries TRBV6-5 and TRBJ2-7; confidence is insufficient to name the D gene. Sequenced here: PBMCs, sampled from a glioma patient whose treatment included an IDH1 peptide vaccine. The receptor was isolated from a man aged 18 to 30 with glioma. The sequenced DNA is TGTGCCAGCAGTTGGGGCTCCTACGAGCAGTACTTC. This gives the protein CASSWGSYEQYF.